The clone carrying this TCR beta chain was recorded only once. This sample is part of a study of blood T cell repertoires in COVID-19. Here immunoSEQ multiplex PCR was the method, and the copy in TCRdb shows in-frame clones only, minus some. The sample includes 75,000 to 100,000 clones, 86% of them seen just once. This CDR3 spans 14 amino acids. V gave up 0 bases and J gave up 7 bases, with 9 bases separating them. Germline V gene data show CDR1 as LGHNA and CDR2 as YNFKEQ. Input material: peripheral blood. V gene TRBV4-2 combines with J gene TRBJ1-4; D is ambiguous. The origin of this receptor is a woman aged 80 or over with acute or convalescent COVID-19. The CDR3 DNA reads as TGTGCCAGCAGCCAAGATAGTCCGGTTGAAAAACTGTTTTTT. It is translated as CASSQDSPVEKLFF.